This T cell receptor beta chain was documented in a study of T cells in localized non-small cell lung cancer. Here immunoSEQ multiplex PCR was the method, and the copy in TCRdb shows in-frame clones only, minus some. The sample contains under 4,500 clones, about 25% of which appear only once. The sample in question was lung tumor tissue, obtained before any cancer treatment. This receptor was identified in a male donor older than 55 with stage I lung adenocarcinoma.

As DNA, the CDR3 is TGTGCCAGCAGAGGTACTTCGGATACGCAGTATTTT. Its translation is CASRGTSDTQYF. The V and J genes are TRBV2 and TRBJ2-3; D remains ambiguous. The V gene lost 6 bases and the J gene lost 6 bases, with 10 bases spanning the gap. The CDR3 totals 12 residues. Germline V gene lookup returns CDR1 SNHLY and CDR2 FYNNEI.